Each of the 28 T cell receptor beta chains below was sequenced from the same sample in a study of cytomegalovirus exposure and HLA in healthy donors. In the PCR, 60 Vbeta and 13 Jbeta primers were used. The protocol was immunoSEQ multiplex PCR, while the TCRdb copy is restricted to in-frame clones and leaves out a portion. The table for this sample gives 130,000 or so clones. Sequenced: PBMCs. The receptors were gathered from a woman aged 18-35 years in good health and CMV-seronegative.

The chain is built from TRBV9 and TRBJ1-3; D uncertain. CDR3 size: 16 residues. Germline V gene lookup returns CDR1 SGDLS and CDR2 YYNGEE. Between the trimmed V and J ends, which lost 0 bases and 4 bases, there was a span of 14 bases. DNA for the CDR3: TGTGCCAGCAGCGTAGCTACCGGGAAAGCCGGAAACACCATATATTTT. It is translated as CASSVATGKAGNTIYF.

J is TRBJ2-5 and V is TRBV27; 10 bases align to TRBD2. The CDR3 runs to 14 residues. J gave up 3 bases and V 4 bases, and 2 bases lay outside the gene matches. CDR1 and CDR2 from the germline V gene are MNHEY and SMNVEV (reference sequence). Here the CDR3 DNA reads TGTGCCAGCAGTTCCGGGACTAGCGAAGAGACCCAGTACTTC. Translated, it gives CASSSGTSEETQYF.

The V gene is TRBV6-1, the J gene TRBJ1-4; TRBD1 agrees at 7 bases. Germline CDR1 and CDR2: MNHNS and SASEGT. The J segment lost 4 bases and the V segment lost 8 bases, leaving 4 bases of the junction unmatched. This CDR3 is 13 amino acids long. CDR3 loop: CASLGQLNEKLFF. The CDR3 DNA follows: TGTGCCAGCTTGGGACAGCTTAATGAAAAACTGTTTTTT.

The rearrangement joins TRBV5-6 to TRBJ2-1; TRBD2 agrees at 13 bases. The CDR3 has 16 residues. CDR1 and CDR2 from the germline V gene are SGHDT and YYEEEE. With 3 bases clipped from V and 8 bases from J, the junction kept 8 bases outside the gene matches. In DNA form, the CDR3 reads TGTGCCAGCAGCTATAGGACTAGCGGGAGCGGGTATGAGCAGTTCTTC. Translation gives CASSYRTSGSGYEQFF.

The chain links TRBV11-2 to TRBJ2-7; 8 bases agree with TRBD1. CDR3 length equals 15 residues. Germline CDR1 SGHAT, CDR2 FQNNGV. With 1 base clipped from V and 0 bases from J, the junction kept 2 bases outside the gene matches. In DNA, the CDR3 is TGTGCCAGCAGCTTAGCAGGGGGCGCCTCCTACGAGCAGTACGTC. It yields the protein CASSLAGGASYEQYV.

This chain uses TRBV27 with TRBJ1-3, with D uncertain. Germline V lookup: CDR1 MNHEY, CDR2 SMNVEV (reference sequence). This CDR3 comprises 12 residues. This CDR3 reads CASGEAGNTIYF. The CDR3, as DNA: TGTGCGTCGGGAGAAGCTGGAAACACCATATATTTT.

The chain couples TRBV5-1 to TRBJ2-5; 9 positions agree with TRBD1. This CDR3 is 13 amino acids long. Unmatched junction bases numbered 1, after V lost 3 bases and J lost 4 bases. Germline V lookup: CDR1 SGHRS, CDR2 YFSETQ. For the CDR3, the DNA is TGCGCCAGCAGCTCGGACAGGGGAGAGACCCAGTACTTC. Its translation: CASSSDRGETQYF. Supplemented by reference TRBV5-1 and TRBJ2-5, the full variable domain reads KAGVTQTPRYLIKTRGQQVTLSCSPISGHRSVSWYQQTPGQGLQFLFEYFSETQRNKGNFPGRFSGRQFSNSRSEMNVSTLELGDSALYLCASSSDRGETQYFGPGTRLLVL.

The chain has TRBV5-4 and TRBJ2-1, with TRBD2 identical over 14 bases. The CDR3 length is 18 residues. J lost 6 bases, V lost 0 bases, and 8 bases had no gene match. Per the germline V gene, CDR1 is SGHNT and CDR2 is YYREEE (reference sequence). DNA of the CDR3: TGTGCCAGCAGCTTGGCCCCGGGACTAGCGGGAGTTTCCAATGAGCAGTTCTTC. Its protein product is CASSLAPGLAGVSNEQFF. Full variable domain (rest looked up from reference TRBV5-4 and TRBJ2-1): ETGVTQSPTHLIKTRGQQVTLRCSSQSGHNTVSWYQQALGQGPQFIFQYYREEENGRGNFPPRFSGLQFPNYSSELNVNALELDDSALYLCASSLAPGLAGVSNEQFFGPGTRLTVL.

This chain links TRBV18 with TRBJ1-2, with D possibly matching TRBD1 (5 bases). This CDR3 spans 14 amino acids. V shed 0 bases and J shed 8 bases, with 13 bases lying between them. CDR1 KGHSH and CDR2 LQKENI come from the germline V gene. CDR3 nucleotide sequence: TGTGCCAGCTCACCACCGGTCAAGGAGGGGGGCTACACCTTC. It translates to CASSPPVKEGGYTF.

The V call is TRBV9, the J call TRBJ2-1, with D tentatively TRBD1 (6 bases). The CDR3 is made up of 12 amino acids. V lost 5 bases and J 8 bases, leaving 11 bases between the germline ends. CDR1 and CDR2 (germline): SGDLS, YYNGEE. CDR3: CASRGDNDEQFF. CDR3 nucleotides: TGTGCCAGCAGAGGGGACAATGATGAGCAGTTCTTC.

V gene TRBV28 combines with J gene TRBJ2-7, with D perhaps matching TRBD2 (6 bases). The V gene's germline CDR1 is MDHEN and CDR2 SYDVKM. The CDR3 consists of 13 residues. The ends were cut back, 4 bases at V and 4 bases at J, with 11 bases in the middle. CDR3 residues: CASSWRGAYEQYF. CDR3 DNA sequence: TGTGCCAGCAGTTGGCGGGGTGCTTACGAGCAGTACTTC.

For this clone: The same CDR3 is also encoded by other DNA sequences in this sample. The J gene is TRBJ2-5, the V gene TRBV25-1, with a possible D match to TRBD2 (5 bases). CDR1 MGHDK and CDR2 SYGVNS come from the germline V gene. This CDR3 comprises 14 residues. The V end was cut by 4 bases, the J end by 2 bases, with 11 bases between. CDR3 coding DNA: TGTGCCAGCAGTGGACTAACCCCACAAGAGACCCAGTACTTC. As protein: CASSGLTPQETQYF.

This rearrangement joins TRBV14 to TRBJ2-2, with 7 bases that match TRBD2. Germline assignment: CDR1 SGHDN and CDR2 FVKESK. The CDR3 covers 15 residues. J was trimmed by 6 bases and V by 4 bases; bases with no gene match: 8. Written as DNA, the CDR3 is TGTGCCAGCAGCCGCGGCCCCACTAGCGCCGGGGAGCTGTTTTTT. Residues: CASSRGPTSAGELFF.

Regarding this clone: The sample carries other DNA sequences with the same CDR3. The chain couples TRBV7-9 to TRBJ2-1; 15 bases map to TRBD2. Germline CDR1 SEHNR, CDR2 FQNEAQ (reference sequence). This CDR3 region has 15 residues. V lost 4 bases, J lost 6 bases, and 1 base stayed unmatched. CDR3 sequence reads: CASSSGLAGGNEQFF. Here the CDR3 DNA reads TGTGCCAGCAGCTCGGGACTAGCGGGAGGCAATGAGCAGTTCTTC. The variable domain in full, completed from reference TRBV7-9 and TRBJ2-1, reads DTGVSQNPRHKITKRGQNVTFRCDPISEHNRLYWYRQTLGQGPEFLTYFQNEAQLEKSRLLSDRFSAERPKGSFSTLEIQRTEQGDSAMYLCASSSGLAGGNEQFFGPGTRLTVL.

CDR3 DNA: TGTGCCAGCAGTGAAGCGCTAGCGGGGGACTACGAGCAGTACGTC. It codes for CASSEALAGDYEQYV. This chain connects TRBV6-1 to TRBJ2-7; TRBD2 agrees at 10 bases. This CDR3 comprises 15 residues. CDR1 and CDR2 (germline): MNHNS, SASEGT. After removal of 0 bases from V and 3 bases from J, the junction contained 2 bases not matched to a gene.

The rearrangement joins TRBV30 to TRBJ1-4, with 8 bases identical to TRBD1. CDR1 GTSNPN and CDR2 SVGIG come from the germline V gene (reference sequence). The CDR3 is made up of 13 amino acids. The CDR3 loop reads CAVNRGNNEKLFF. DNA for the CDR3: TGTGCTGTTAACAGGGGGAATAATGAAAAACTGTTTTTT.

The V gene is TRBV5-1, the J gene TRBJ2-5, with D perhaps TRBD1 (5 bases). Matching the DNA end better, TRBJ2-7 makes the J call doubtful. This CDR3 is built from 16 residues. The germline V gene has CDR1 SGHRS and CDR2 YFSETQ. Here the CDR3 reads CASSLGLRQGSYEQYF. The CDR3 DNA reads TGCGCCAGCAGCTTGGGTTTGAGGCAGGGCTCCTACGAGCAGTACTTC.

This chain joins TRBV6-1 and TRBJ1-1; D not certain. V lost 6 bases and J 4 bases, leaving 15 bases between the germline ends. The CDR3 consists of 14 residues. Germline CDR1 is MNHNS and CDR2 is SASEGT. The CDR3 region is CASRPQSVITEAFF. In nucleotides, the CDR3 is TGTGCCAGCAGGCCACAGTCGGTGATCACTGAAGCTTTCTTT.

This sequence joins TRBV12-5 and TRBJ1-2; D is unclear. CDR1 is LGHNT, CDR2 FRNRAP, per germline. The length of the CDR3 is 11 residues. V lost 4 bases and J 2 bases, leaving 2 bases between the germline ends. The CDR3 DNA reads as TGTGCTAGTGGTTCGAACTATGGCTACACCTTC. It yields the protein CASGSNYGYTF.

The CDR3 DNA reads as TGTGCCAGCACCGAAAGGGACTCCTACTATGGCTACACCTTC. This translates into CASTERDSYYGYTF. The rearrangement uses TRBV2 and TRBJ1-2; D possibly corresponds to TRBD1 (5 bases). Trimming removed 7 bases from V and 3 bases from J, with 15 bases in between. The CDR3 loop spans 14 amino acids. CDR1 is SNHLY, CDR2 FYNNEI, per germline.

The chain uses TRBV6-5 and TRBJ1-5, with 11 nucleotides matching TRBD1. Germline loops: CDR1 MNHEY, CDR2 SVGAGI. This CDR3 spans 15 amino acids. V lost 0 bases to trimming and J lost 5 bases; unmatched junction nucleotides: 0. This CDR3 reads CASSYSGQGDQPQHF. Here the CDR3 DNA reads TGTGCCAGCAGTTACTCGGGACAGGGGGATCAGCCCCAGCATTTT.

The CDR3: CASKQRTGNTIYF. The CDR3 region has the DNA TGTGCCAGTAAACAGCGGACTGGAAACACCATATATTTT. The rearrangement links TRBV19 to TRBJ1-3; no definite D call. The germline V and J ends were trimmed by 7 bases and 2 bases, with 9 bases remaining between them. Germline-derived CDR1 and CDR2 are LNHDA and SQIVND (reference sequence). The length of the CDR3 is 13 residues.

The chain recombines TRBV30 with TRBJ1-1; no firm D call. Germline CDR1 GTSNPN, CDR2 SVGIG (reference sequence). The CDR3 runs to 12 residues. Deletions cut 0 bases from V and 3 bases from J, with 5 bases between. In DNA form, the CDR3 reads TGTGCCTGGAGTGTAAGAGACACTGAAGCTTTCTTT. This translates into CAWSVRDTEAFF.

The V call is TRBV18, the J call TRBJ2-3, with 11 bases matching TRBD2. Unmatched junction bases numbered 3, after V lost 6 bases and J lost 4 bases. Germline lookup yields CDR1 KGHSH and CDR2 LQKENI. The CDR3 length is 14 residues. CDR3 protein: CASSVTSGADTQYF. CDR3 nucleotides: TGTGCCAGCTCCGTGACTAGCGGGGCAGATACGCAGTATTTT. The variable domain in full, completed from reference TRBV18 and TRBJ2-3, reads NAGVMQNPRHLVRRRGQEARLRCSPMKGHSHVYWYRQLPEEGLKFMVYLQKENIIDESGMPKERFSAEFPKEGPSILRIQQVVRGDSAAYFCASSVTSGADTQYFGPGTRLTVL.

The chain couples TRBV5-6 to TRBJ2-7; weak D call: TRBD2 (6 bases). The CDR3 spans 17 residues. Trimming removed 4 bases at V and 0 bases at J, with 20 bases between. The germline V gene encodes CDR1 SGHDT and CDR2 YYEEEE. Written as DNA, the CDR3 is TGTGCCAGCAGCGTTTTACTAGCAGCGCCGAGCTCCTACGAGCAGTACGTC. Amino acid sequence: CASSVLLAAPSSYEQYV.

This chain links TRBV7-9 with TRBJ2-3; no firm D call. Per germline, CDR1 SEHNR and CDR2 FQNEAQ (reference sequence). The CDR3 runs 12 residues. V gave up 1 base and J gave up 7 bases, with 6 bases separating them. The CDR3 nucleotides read TGTGCCAGCAGCTTAGGCGGAAATACGCAGTATTTT. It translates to CASSLGGNTQYF.

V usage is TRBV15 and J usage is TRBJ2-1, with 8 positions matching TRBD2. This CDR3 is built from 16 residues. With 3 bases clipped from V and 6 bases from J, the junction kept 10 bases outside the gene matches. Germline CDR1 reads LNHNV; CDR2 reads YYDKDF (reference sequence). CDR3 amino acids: CATSRGIAGFGNEQFF. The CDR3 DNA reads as TGTGCCACCAGCAGGGGAATAGCGGGATTCGGCAATGAGCAGTTCTTC.

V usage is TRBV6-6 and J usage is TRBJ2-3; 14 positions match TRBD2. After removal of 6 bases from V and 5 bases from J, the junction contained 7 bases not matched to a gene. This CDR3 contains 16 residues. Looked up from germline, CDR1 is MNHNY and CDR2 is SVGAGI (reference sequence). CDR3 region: CASRWTGTSGRDTQYF. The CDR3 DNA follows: TGTGCCAGCAGGTGGACCGGGACTAGCGGGAGAGATACGCAGTATTTT.